The 27 T cell receptor beta chains in this list originate from one sample, sequenced in a study of early T cells in non-severe SARS-CoV-2 infection (dated by TCRdb to about 2021). The library was obtained by 5' RACE. These reads were obtained on a NextSeq 500. TCRdb handled the public reads itself, with Q25 trimming in fastp and clone calling in MiXCR, and kept productive beta chains. CDR3 protein sequences are deduplicated, and each keeps its most common genes and DNA. The sample table lists 50,000 to 70,000 distinct CDR3 sequences, just under 9% of them with a count of one. Approximately 15% of the sample goes to the ten largest clones. The specimen sequenced was whole blood. The receptors shown here come from an adult who was a healthcare worker with PCR-confirmed SARS-CoV-2 infection or an uninfected control (not recorded which).

Only a few counts were recorded for this clonotype. This chain uses TRBV4-3 with TRBJ2-3; D might be TRBD2 (6 bases). Trimming took off 2 bases at V and 5 bases at J, with 14 bases between the two ends. CDR1 and CDR2 (germline): LGHNA, YSLEER. The CDR3 length is 15 residues. Written as DNA, the CDR3 is TGCGCCAGCAGCCAACTTAGGCGCGGGGTAGATACGCAGTATTTT. As protein: CASSQLRRGVDTQYF.

This clonotype was picked up many times. The V call is TRBV7-2, the J call TRBJ2-1; D is possibly TRBD1 (5 bases). CDR1 is SGHTA, CDR2 FQGNSA, per germline. The V end lost 5 bases, the J end lost 0 bases, and 17 bases lay between the germline ends. This CDR3 has 17 residues. The CDR3 sequence is CASSPPRVFSSYNEQFF. The CDR3 bases are TGTGCCAGCAGCCCCCCCAGGGTATTTAGCTCCTACAATGAGCAGTTCTTC. Together with reference TRBV7-2 and TRBJ2-1, the CDR3 gives the full variable domain: GAGVSQSPSNKVTEKGKDVELRCDPISGHTALYWYRQSLGQGLEFLIYFQGNSAPDKSGLPSDRFSAERTGGSVSTLTIQRTQQEDSAVYLCASSPPRVFSSYNEQFFGPGTRLTVL.

There are many counts of this clonotype. V usage is TRBV3-1 and J usage is TRBJ2-7, with D unclear. Per germline, CDR1 LGHDT and CDR2 YNNKEL (reference sequence). There are 12 residues in the CDR3. V was shortened by 0 bases and J by 5 bases, with 5 bases between the two germline ends. This chain's CDR3 is CASSQDFNEQYF. DNA for the CDR3: TGTGCCAGCAGCCAAGATTTCAACGAGCAGTACTTC.

This clonotype appeared many times. CDR3 loop: CSAPILGTKNQPQHF. In nucleotides, the CDR3 is TGCAGTGCTCCCATACTCGGGACAAAGAATCAGCCCCAGCATTTT. The rearrangement links TRBV20-1 to TRBJ1-5; perhaps TRBD1 as D (6 bases). Germline-derived CDR1 and CDR2 are DFQATT and SNEGSKA (reference sequence). V lost 5 bases and J 4 bases, leaving 18 bases between the germline ends. This CDR3 is 15 amino acids long.

The rearrangement joins TRBV28 to TRBJ2-7, with D unresolved. The CDR3 has 15 residues. V was cut by 3 bases and J by 0 bases, with 12 bases left in between. Germline CDR1 is MDHEN and CDR2 is SYDVKM. The CDR3 sequence is CASSFVRESSYEQYF. The CDR3 DNA sequence: TGTGCCAGCAGTTTTGTCCGCGAAAGCTCCTACGAGCAGTACTTC.

This clonotype was counted ten times or more. J is TRBJ2-1 and V is TRBV6-5, with D possibly TRBD2 on 6 matching bases. CDR1 is MNHEY and CDR2 is SVGAGI in the germline V gene. The CDR3 consists of 15 residues. The V end lost 0 bases, the J end lost 5 bases, and 11 bases lay between the germline ends. CDR3 sequence reads: CASSYSYGGHNEQFF. The DNA of the CDR3 is TGTGCCAGCAGTTACTCTTATGGAGGGCACAATGAGCAGTTCTTC.

The table lists this clonotype with a few counts. The chain carries TRBV11-3 and TRBJ2-1, with 13 positions matching TRBD2. The V gene end was trimmed by 1 base and the J gene end by 4 bases; junction bases not matched to a gene: 4. This CDR3 spans 17 amino acids. Germline-derived CDR1 and CDR2 are SGHNT and YENEEA. The CDR3, as DNA: TGTGCCAGCAGCTTAGTCCCGACTAGCGGGGGGTACAATGAGCAGTTCTTC. This sequence encodes CASSLVPTSGGYNEQFF.

There are many counts of this clonotype. The rearrangement links TRBV6-2 or TRBV6-3 to TRBJ2-3; the match to TRBD2 covers 9 bases. This CDR3 has 15 residues. Trimming at V came to 6 bases and at J to 1 base, leaving 5 bases not matched to a gene. Germline-derived CDR1 and CDR2 are MNHEY and SVGEGT. CDR3 residues: CASRPAGGRTDTQYF. The DNA for the CDR3 is TGTGCCAGCAGACCAGCGGGAGGACGCACAGATACGCAGTATTTT.

The rearrangement uses TRBV7-2 and TRBJ2-1; 8 nucleotides line up with TRBD2. CDR3 length equals 16 residues. Germline assignment: CDR1 SGHTA and CDR2 FQGNSA. J was trimmed by 10 bases and V by 5 bases; bases with no gene match: 16. CDR3 in amino acids: CASSPSGLESRGEQFF. The CDR3 DNA sequence: TGTGCCAGCAGCCCCTCGGGACTAGAGAGCAGGGGAGAGCAGTTCTTC.

In this sample, this clonotype turned up a few times. Sequence at one end of the junction differs from germline and may be a read error. V is TRBV5-1 and J is TRBJ2-2; 11 bases agree with TRBD2. This CDR3 spans 16 amino acids. CDR1 and CDR2 (germline): SGHRS, YFSETQ. CDR3 region: CASRPTSGSGTGELFF. CDR3 sequence (DNA): TGCGCCAGCAGACCCACTAGCGGGAGTGGTACCGGGGAGCTTTTTTTT.

The V and J genes are TRBV4-3 and TRBJ2-7; D is unresolved. The ends were cut back, 8 bases at V and 7 bases at J, with 9 bases in the middle. Germline V gives CDR1 LGHNA, CDR2 YSLEER. The CDR3 runs 10 residues. CDR3 DNA sequence: TGCGCCAGCTCCCCCCGGGAGCAGTACTTC. It yields the protein CASSPREQYF.

In this sample, this clonotype turned up a few times. The rearrangement uses TRBV20-1 and TRBJ2-1, with D possibly called TRBD1 or TRBD2 (5 bases each). V was cut by 2 bases and J by 9 bases, with 14 bases left in between. The CDR3 contains 13 residues. CDR1 and CDR2 from the germline V gene are DFQATT and SNEGSKA (reference sequence). CDR3 sequence: CSARRDVGAEQFF. CDR3 nucleotides: TGCAGTGCTAGACGGGACGTTGGAGCTGAGCAGTTCTTC.

The V call is TRBV12-3 or TRBV12-4, the J call TRBJ2-3; D is ambiguous. V lost 3 bases and J lost 3, with 16 bases in between. The CDR3 runs to 16 residues. The CDR3 sequence: CASSLYGSVGTDTQYF. The CDR3 DNA reads as TGTGCCAGCAGTTTGTATGGCAGTGTGGGGACAGATACGCAGTATTTT.

This clonotype appeared many times. This chain links TRBV20-1 with TRBJ2-1; D is perhaps TRBD1 (6 bases). Germline CDR1 DFQATT, CDR2 SNEGSKA (reference sequence). V was trimmed by 0 bases and J by 5 bases, leaving 14 bases between them. The CDR3 length is 15 residues. CDR3 coding DNA: TGCAGTGCTAGAGACCAACAGGGACCCAACAATGAGCAGTTCTTC. It codes for CSARDQQGPNNEQFF.

This clonotype was seen repeatedly, ten times or more. The chain couples TRBV28 to TRBJ1-2; the match to TRBD1 covers 10 bases. Looked up from germline, CDR1 is MDHEN and CDR2 is SYDVKM. This CDR3 has 16 residues. J was trimmed by 4 bases and V by 5 bases; bases with no gene match: 10. The CDR3 here is CASSAARTGGSYGYTF. The CDR3 DNA reads as TGTGCCAGCAGTGCCGCCCGGACAGGGGGAAGCTATGGCTACACCTTC.

The chain uses TRBV4-3 and TRBJ2-3; D gene ambiguous. V was pared by 0 bases and J by 4 bases, with 14 bases between. CDR3 length: 16 amino acids. Germline CDR1 LGHNA, CDR2 YSLEER. CDR3 loop: CASSQDGSLTADTQYF. CDR3 nucleotide sequence: TGCGCCAGCAGCCAAGACGGATCCCTCACCGCAGATACGCAGTATTTT.

This clonotype has more than one count but fewer than ten. A much larger clone differs by one base, so this may be a read error. V gene TRBV7-9 combines with J gene TRBJ2-5; D not resolved. V was trimmed by 5 bases and J by 3 bases, leaving 1 base between them. CDR1 SEHNR and CDR2 FQNEAQ come from the germline V gene (reference sequence). This CDR3 spans 10 amino acids. The chain's CDR3 is CASSKETQYF. CDR3 coding DNA: TGTGCCAGCAGCAAAGAGACCCAGTACTTC.

This clonotype has more than one count but fewer than ten. The genes are TRBV6-2 or TRBV6-3 and TRBJ2-1, with D possibly matching TRBD1 (5 bases). Germline V gene sequence: CDR1 MNHEY, CDR2 SVGEGT. Trimming took 2 bases from V and 10 from J, leaving 12 bases between them. The CDR3 totals 13 residues. In nucleotides, the CDR3 is TGTGCCAGCAGTTACGGTAATTCAGGGGAGCAGTTCTTC. As protein: CASSYGNSGEQFF.

This clonotype appeared a few times. Here the CDR3 reads CASSPRTGLSYEQYF. In DNA form, the CDR3 reads TGTGCCAGCAGCCCCCGGACAGGGCTCTCCTACGAGCAGTACTTC. V and J are TRBV28 and TRBJ2-7; 8 nucleotides match TRBD1. CDR3 length: 15 residues. The germline gives CDR1 MDHEN, CDR2 SYDVKM. The V gene end was trimmed by 6 bases and the J gene end by 0 bases; junction bases not matched to a gene: 7.

The chain employs TRBV5-1 and TRBJ2-1; TRBD2 matches at 9 bases. Unmatched junction bases numbered 8, after V lost 1 base and J lost 9 bases. The CDR3 totals 15 residues. Germline V lookup: CDR1 SGHRS, CDR2 YFSETQ. Here the CDR3 DNA reads TGCGCCAGCAGCTTGTCGCTAGCGGGAAGGGCTGAGCAGTTCTTC. This encodes CASSLSLAGRAEQFF.

Ten or more counts support this clonotype. J is TRBJ2-5 and V is TRBV7-9; a possible D gene is TRBD2 (6 bases). The germline CDR1 and CDR2 sequences are SEHNR and FQNEAQ (reference sequence). Deletions cut 6 bases from V and 2 bases from J, with 7 bases between. This CDR3 is built from 12 residues. CDR3 coding DNA: TGTGCCAGCAGTCGGGGGCAAGAGACCCAGTACTTC. This encodes CASSRGQETQYF. The full variable domain, its missing parts supplied by reference TRBV7-9 and TRBJ2-5, is DTGVSQNPRHKITKRGQNVTFRCDPISEHNRLYWYRQTLGQGPEFLTYFQNEAQLEKSRLLSDRFSAERPKGSFSTLEIQRTEQGDSAMYLCASSRGQETQYFGPGTRLLVL.

The rearrangement uses TRBV6-2 or TRBV6-3 and TRBJ1-5; D remains unclear. CDR3 length equals 14 residues. CDR1 is MNHEY, CDR2 SVGEGT, per germline. Trimming left V 0 bases short and J 9 bases short, with 12 bases between. The CDR3 here is CASSYSGRTAPQHF. The CDR3 DNA reads TGTGCCAGCAGTTACTCGGGTCGGACCGCGCCCCAGCATTTT.

This clonotype has more than one count but fewer than ten. The V gene is TRBV6-5, the J gene TRBJ2-3, with D tentatively TRBD2 (5 bases). The CDR3 length is 15 residues. The germline V gene encodes CDR1 MNHEY and CDR2 SVGAGI. V lost 6 bases and J lost 0, with 13 bases in between. The CDR3 loop is CASSLFGESTDTQYF. The DNA for the CDR3 is TGTGCCAGCAGCCTCTTTGGGGAGAGCACAGATACGCAGTATTTT.

This clonotype was counted a few times. For the CDR3, the DNA is TGTGCCAGCAGTGAAAATCTGGGAGTGGATACGCAGTATTTT. It yields the protein CASSENLGVDTQYF. The chain carries TRBV6-1 and TRBJ2-3; D might be TRBD2 (5 bases). CDR3 length: 14 amino acids. In germline, CDR1 is MNHNS, CDR2 SASEGT. Trimming pared 2 bases from V and 6 bases from J, leaving 12 bases between.

The sample holds many counts of this clonotype. The J gene is TRBJ2-7, the V gene TRBV7-2, with D perhaps TRBD1 or TRBD2 (5 bases each). Germline assignment: CDR1 SGHTA and CDR2 FQGNSA. CDR3 length: 18 residues. Trimming cost V 5 bases and J 0 bases, with 23 bases left between them. The CDR3 DNA sequence: TGTGCCAGCAGCCAAGGGTTCAGGGCAGGGACGCTCTCCTACGAGCAGTACTTC. Translating it yields CASSQGFRAGTLSYEQYF.

A few counts support this clonotype. The CDR3 region has the DNA TGTGCCATCAAGGGCGGGAACTACAATGAGCAGTTCTTC. It yields the protein CAIKGGNYNEQFF. V gene TRBV12-3 or TRBV12-4 combines with J gene TRBJ2-1; D is possibly TRBD2 (6 bases). The V end lost 10 bases, the J end lost 3 bases, and 13 bases lay between the germline ends. There are 13 residues in the CDR3.

This clonotype was counted many times. This sequence joins TRBV6-2 or TRBV6-3 and TRBJ2-7; possibly TRBD2 for D (5 bases). V gave up 11 bases and J gave up 0 bases, with 17 bases separating them. Germline values: CDR1 MNHEY, CDR2 SVGEGT. The CDR3 runs to 14 residues. In DNA, the CDR3 is TGTGCCCGACCCCGCCGCGGGTACTCCTACGAGCAGTACTTC. This sequence encodes CARPRRGYSYEQYF.